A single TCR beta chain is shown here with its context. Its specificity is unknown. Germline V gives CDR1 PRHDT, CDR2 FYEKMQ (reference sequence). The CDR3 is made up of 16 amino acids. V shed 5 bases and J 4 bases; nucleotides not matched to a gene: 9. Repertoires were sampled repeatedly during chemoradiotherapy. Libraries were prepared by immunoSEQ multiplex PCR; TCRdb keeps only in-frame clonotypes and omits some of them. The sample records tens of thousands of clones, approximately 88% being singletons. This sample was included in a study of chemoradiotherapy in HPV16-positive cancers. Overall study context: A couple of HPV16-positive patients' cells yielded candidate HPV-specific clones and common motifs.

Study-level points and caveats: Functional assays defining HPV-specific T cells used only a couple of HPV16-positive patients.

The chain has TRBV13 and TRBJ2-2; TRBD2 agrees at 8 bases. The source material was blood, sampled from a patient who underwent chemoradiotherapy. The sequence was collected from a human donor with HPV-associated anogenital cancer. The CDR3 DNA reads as TGTGCCAGCAGCCCCAGGGCGGGGGGCGGCACCGGGGAGCTGTTTTTT. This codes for CASSPRAGGGTGELFF.